These 7 T cell receptor beta chains originate from one sample sequenced in a study of T cells in Graves' hyperthyroidism and ophthalmopathy (dated by TCRdb to between 2019 and 2020). The library was prepared using multiplex PCR. These reads were obtained on an Illumina HiSeq 2000. Amplification of TCR beta CDR3 regions was carried out from RNA transcripts. The first round of RT-PCR for the TCR CDR3 was performed with the HTBI primer set and the Qiagen OneStep RT-PCR kit. The public reads were reprocessed in TCRdb via fastp at Q25 and MiXCR, keeping in-frame beta chains. For every CDR3 protein sequence, its rows merge into one entry that carries the most common genes and DNA. In this sample the table shows about 250,000 distinct CDR3 sequences, about 24% of which occur a single time. Of the sample, around 32% is held by the ten largest clones. The material sequenced was blood. These receptors were collected from a woman aged 40 to 49 with Graves' ophthalmopathy.

The rearrangement joins TRBV12-5 to TRBJ1-2; D gene ambiguous. From germline, CDR1 is LGHNT and CDR2 FRNRAP. Trimming took 7 bases from V and 4 from J, leaving 16 bases between them. This CDR3 has 14 amino acids. CDR3 nucleotides: TGTGCTAGTGCCCCCCCGTTGGGGATCTATGGCTACACCTTC. It translates to CASAPPLGIYGYTF.

This clonotype was observed a single time. The chain has TRBV6-5 and TRBJ1-6, with D possibly being TRBD1 (6 bases). The CDR3 totals 16 residues. Germline V gene sequence: CDR1 MNHEY, CDR2 SVGAGI. V lost 0 bases to trimming and J lost 7 bases, with 13 bases between them. The DNA of the CDR3 is TGTGCCAGCAGTTACTCGAATGGGGGGCTGAATTCACCCCTCCACTTT. Its protein is CASSYSNGGLNSPLHF.

This clonotype was found many times. The V gene is TRBV6-2 or TRBV6-3, the J gene TRBJ2-4; 10 bases fit TRBD2. Unmatched junction bases numbered 5, after V lost 2 bases and J lost 1 base. This CDR3 has 17 amino acids. Germline V lookup: CDR1 MNHEY, CDR2 SVGEGT. In nucleotides, the CDR3 is TGTGCCAGCAGTTACCCCAGCGGGGGGGGGGCCAAAAACATTCAGTACTTC. Translation: CASSYPSGGGAKNIQYF.

Of note for this clonotype: It may be a read error: a sequence one base away is much more abundant. The chain uses TRBV19 and TRBJ2-7; perhaps TRBD2 as D (6 bases). The CDR3 has 13 residues. The V end was cut by 5 bases, the J end by 4 bases, with 12 bases between. Germline loops: CDR1 LNHDA, CDR2 SQIVND (reference sequence). The DNA of the CDR3 is TGTGCCAGTAGTTCCTCGGGAGAGTACGAGCAGTACTTC. It translates to CASSSSGEYEQYF. Looking up the rest from reference TRBV19 and TRBJ2-7 gives the full variable domain: DGGITQSPKYLFRKEGQNVTLSCEQNLNHDAMYWYRQDPGQGLRLIYYSQIVNDFQKGDIAEGYSVSREKKESFPLTVTSAQKNPTAFYLCASSSSGEYEQYFGPGTRLTVT.

This clonotype showed up many times. The J gene is TRBJ2-2, the V gene TRBV28; D may correspond to TRBD1 or TRBD2 (5 bases each). This CDR3 is 18 amino acids long. Trimming took off 0 bases at V and 0 bases at J, with 14 bases between the two ends. Germline CDR1 is MDHEN and CDR2 is SYDVKM. The CDR3 DNA follows: TGTGCCAGCAGTTTATGGCCGGGTGGGGGTTCGAACACCGGGGAGCTGTTTTTT. This encodes CASSLWPGGGSNTGELFF.

Ten or more counts support this clonotype. The V call is TRBV15, the J call TRBJ2-7, with 10 bases lining up with TRBD2. Losses at the gene ends were 0 bases for V and 4 bases for J; bases not matched to a gene: 3. The CDR3 consists of 15 residues. CDR1 and CDR2 from the germline V gene are LNHNV and YYDKDF (reference sequence). For the CDR3, the DNA is TGTGCCACCAGCAGAGATCTAGCGGGAGCGTACGAGCAGTACTTC. Translated: CATSRDLAGAYEQYF.

The V gene is TRBV6-5, the J gene TRBJ1-2; D unclear. CDR1 is MNHEY and CDR2 is SVGAGI in the germline V gene. CDR3 length: 15 amino acids. Trimming removed 2 bases at V and 5 bases at J, with 15 bases between. The CDR3 region is CASSYGVNELYGYTF. The CDR3 DNA reads as TGTGCCAGCAGTTACGGGGTAAACGAGTTATATGGCTACACCTTC.